These 19 T cell receptor beta chains originate from one sample sequenced in a study of Graves' ophthalmopathy and Graves' hyperthyroidism. RNA transcripts were the source from which TCR beta CDR3 regions were amplified. After a first-round RT-PCR with HTBI primers, a second-round multiplex PCR was run. TCRdb analysed the multiplex PCR reads with MiXCR anew, one entry per CDR3 protein. The table shows 150,000 to 200,000 distinct CDR3 sequences, with 39% occurring only once. The sequenced sample was peripheral blood. These receptors originate from a man aged 25 to 45 with Graves' ophthalmopathy.

J is TRBJ2-7 and V is TRBV28, with a possible D match to TRBD2 (5 bases). The ends were cut back, 2 bases at V and 0 bases at J, with 11 bases in the middle. The CDR3 extends over 15 amino acids. Germline V gene data show CDR1 as MDHEN and CDR2 as SYDVKM. CDR3 nucleotide sequence: TGTGCCAGCAGTTTAAGCGGACTCTTCTCCTACGAGCAGTACTTC. Encoded protein: CASSLSGLFSYEQYF.

The V gene is TRBV12-3 or TRBV12-4, the J gene TRBJ2-7; TRBD1 matches 7 bases. J lost 3 bases, V lost 9 bases, and 8 bases had no gene match. This CDR3 spans 13 amino acids. The CDR3 coding sequence is TGTGCCAGTTCCCGGGACAGAAACTACGAGCAGTACTTC. It translates to CASSRDRNYEQYF.

This clonotype was counted many times. This rearrangement joins TRBV6-2 or TRBV6-3 to TRBJ2-7; no definite D call. The CDR3 loop spans 15 amino acids. Germline CDR1 and CDR2: MNHEY and SVGEGT. Deletions cut 3 bases from V and 3 bases from J, with 15 bases between. The CDR3 loop is CASSYGQPPIYEQYF. DNA of the CDR3: TGTGCCAGCAGTTATGGTCAGCCGCCAATCTACGAGCAGTACTTC.

This clonotype was seen once. The J gene is TRBJ2-7, the V gene TRBV12-3 or TRBV12-4; possible D gene TRBD1, 6 bases. The CDR3 totals 14 residues. Trimming stripped 4 bases from V and 1 base from J, with 11 bases between. CDR3 nucleotides: TGTGCCAGCAGTTCGACAGGAGGATCCTACGAGCAGTACTTC. Translated, it gives CASSSTGGSYEQYF.

This chain joins TRBV11-2 and TRBJ2-7; tentatively, D is TRBD1 or TRBD2 (5 bases each). This CDR3 has 15 residues. Germline V gene data show CDR1 as SGHAT and CDR2 as FQNNGV. The V end lost 5 bases, the J end lost 2 bases, and 16 bases lay between the germline ends. The CDR3 nucleotides are TGTGCCAGCAGCCCCCTCGGGGCCACGGCCTACGAGCAGTACTTC. It translates to CASSPLGATAYEQYF.

The chain recombines TRBV28 with TRBJ2-7; D gene uncertain. CDR3 length: 12 residues. CDR1 and CDR2 (germline): MDHEN, SYDVKM. V was trimmed by 10 bases and J by 0 bases, leaving 10 bases between them. Here the CDR3 reads CATRLGSYEQYF. The CDR3, as DNA: TGTGCCACCCGGTTAGGCTCCTACGAGCAGTACTTC.

The chain is built from TRBV6-1 and TRBJ2-7; 8 bases align to TRBD2. CDR1 is MNHNS, CDR2 SASEGT, per germline. CDR3 length: 17 residues. Germline trimming cut 2 bases from V and 1 base from J; bases unmatched to any gene: 10. The CDR3 region is CASSEPTFVAGSYEQYF. Written as DNA, the CDR3 is TGTGCCAGCAGTGAACCAACCTTCGTAGCGGGATCCTACGAGCAGTACTTC.

This clonotype came up many times. The gene calls are TRBV5-1 and TRBJ1-1, with D tentatively TRBD1 (5 bases). Germline assignment: CDR1 SGHRS and CDR2 YFSETQ. CDR3 length equals 13 residues. With 1 base removed from V and 3 bases from J, the gap between germline ends came to 7 bases. The CDR3 reads CASSLWGDTEAFF. For the CDR3, the DNA is TGCGCCAGCAGCTTGTGGGGGGACACTGAAGCTTTCTTT.

This chain uses TRBV6-1 with TRBJ1-5; D call uncertain. There are 14 residues in the CDR3. The V and J ends lost 10 bases and 1 base respectively, with 14 bases between them. The V gene's germline CDR1 is MNHNS and CDR2 SASEGT. The CDR3 here is CATTSSGSNQPQHF. DNA for the CDR3: TGTGCCACAACCAGCAGCGGGAGCAATCAGCCCCAGCATTTT.

The chain is built from TRBV7-8 and TRBJ2-7, with a possible D match to TRBD2 (6 bases). CDR1 and CDR2 from the germline V gene are SGHVS and FQNEAQ. V lost 0 bases, J lost 6 bases, and 12 bases lay in between. This CDR3 has 14 residues. CDR3 in amino acids: CASSLAGLLGEQYF. DNA for the CDR3: TGTGCCAGCAGCTTAGCGGGACTGCTGGGCGAGCAGTACTTC.

The V call is TRBV24-1, the J call TRBJ2-7; TRBD1 is a possible D gene (6 bases). Trimming took 2 bases from V and 7 from J, leaving 14 bases between them. This CDR3 spans 14 amino acids. Germline values: CDR1 KGHDR, CDR2 SFDVKD. In DNA, the CDR3 is TGTGCCACCAGTGATTCAGCAGGGGCGAGGGAGCAGTACTTC. Residues: CATSDSAGAREQYF.

This chain connects TRBV6-1 to TRBJ2-5; TRBD1 might be the D (6 bases). This CDR3 is 15 amino acids long. Trimming took off 3 bases at V and 1 base at J, with 12 bases between the two ends. Germline-derived CDR1 and CDR2 are MNHNS and SASEGT. CDR3 DNA sequence: TGTGCCAGCAGTGAGAAGGGGGTGGGCCAAGAGACCCAGTACTTC. Translated: CASSEKGVGQETQYF.

Ten or more counts support this clonotype. The V call is TRBV6-5, the J call TRBJ1-2; 7 bases fit TRBD1. The CDR3 extends over 15 amino acids. V trimming: 5 bases; J trimming: 0 bases; junction bases outside the gene matches: 6. Looked up from germline, CDR1 is MNHEY and CDR2 is SVGAGI. CDR3 region: CASSRQDRTNYGYTF. CDR3 coding DNA: TGTGCCAGCAGTAGACAGGACAGGACTAACTATGGCTACACCTTC.

This clonotype was seen a handful of times. V and J are TRBV6-1 and TRBJ1-2; 7 bases line up with TRBD1. Germline CDR1 MNHNS, CDR2 SASEGT. This CDR3 has 13 residues. Trimming at V came to 6 bases and at J to 6 bases, leaving 7 bases not matched to a gene. CDR3: CASRSDRFNGYTF. CDR3 DNA sequence: TGTGCCAGCAGATCGGACAGGTTTAATGGCTACACCTTC.

The sample holds many counts of this clonotype. V and J are TRBV28 and TRBJ1-1; D is perhaps TRBD1 (5 bases). V was shortened by 7 bases and J by 5 bases, with 20 bases between the two germline ends. CDR1 is MDHEN, CDR2 SYDVKM, per germline. The CDR3 is 15 residues long. The CDR3 DNA reads as TGTGCCAGCACCCCAGCGTGGGGGTTGGGAACTGAAGCTTTCTTT. This sequence encodes CASTPAWGLGTEAFF.

J is TRBJ2-1 and V is TRBV2; maybe TRBD1 (5 bases). The CDR3 consists of 15 residues. The V end was cut by 2 bases, the J end by 1 base, with 9 bases between. Germline assignment: CDR1 SNHLY and CDR2 FYNNEI. This CDR3 reads CASSENAGSYNEQFF. For the CDR3, the DNA is TGTGCCAGCAGTGAAAACGCAGGGTCCTACAATGAGCAGTTCTTC.

V gene TRBV28 combines with J gene TRBJ1-2, with D perhaps matching TRBD1 (6 bases). With 7 bases removed from V and 0 bases from J, the gap between germline ends came to 15 bases. The germline V gene has CDR1 MDHEN and CDR2 SYDVKM. The CDR3 runs to 15 residues. This chain's CDR3 is CASKIDRTTNYGYTF. CDR3 in DNA: TGTGCCAGCAAAATAGACAGGACGACTAACTATGGCTACACCTTC.

There are many counts of this clonotype. V usage is TRBV27 and J usage is TRBJ2-7; 8 nucleotides match TRBD2. Germline CDR1 is MNHEY and CDR2 is SMNVEV (reference sequence). The junction had 8 bases not matched to a gene; V was cut back by 3 bases and J by 4 bases. The CDR3 is made up of 15 amino acids. The CDR3 bases are TGTGCCAGCAGTTTCGGGGGGCTAGCGGGTTACGAGCAGTACTTC. This gives the protein CASSFGGLAGYEQYF.

This clonotype was counted many times. The chain uses TRBV7-8 and TRBJ2-7, with D uncertain. Trimming left V 7 bases short and J 2 bases short, with 15 bases between. Germline assignment: CDR1 SGHVS and CDR2 FQNEAQ. CDR3 length: 14 residues. CDR3 protein: CASTTRTTPYEQYF. For the CDR3, the DNA is TGTGCCAGCACCACACGCACTACCCCCTACGAGCAGTACTTC.